This T cell receptor (beta chain) is drawn from a study of early T cells in non-severe SARS-CoV-2 infection. In the study overall: The authors sequenced bulk RNA from unsorted whole blood, leaving chains unpaired.

Study-wide results and caveats: Anti-spike CD8 responses were favored in VDJdb matching, and private and CD4 specificities were missed.

As part of library construction, unique molecular identifiers were attached to individual cDNA molecules. TCRdb fed the 5' RACE reads into MiXCR, producing one record per CDR3 protein. Of 62,000 or so distinct CDR3 sequences listed, approximately 9.2% were seen once; the top ten hold roughly 13%. This clonotype showed up just a few times. The antigen remains unidentified. CDR1 MNHEY and CDR2 SVGEGT come from the germline V gene. CDR3 length: 14 amino acids. Trimming left V 6 bases short and J 5 bases short, with 16 bases between. The rearrangement joins TRBV6-2 or TRBV6-3 to TRBJ2-5; D unclear. The sample in question was whole blood, obtained at baseline. The TCR originated in an adult who was a healthcare worker with PCR-confirmed SARS-CoV-2 infection or an uninfected control (not recorded which). This chain's CDR3 is CASSRRVTGETQYF. The CDR3 nucleotides read TGTGCCAGCAGCAGACGGGTAACTGGGGAGACCCAGTACTTC.